This TCR beta chain was found in a study of memory CD4+ T cells and cytomegalovirus serostatus. The study's findings and limits: Median bootstrapped AUC for CMV status was about 0.94 originally, 0.9 to 0.93 US-trained. Each of roughly 65 CMV-associated TCRbeta sequences occurred in one to five individuals.

Details on this clone: The antigen remains undetermined.

The table came from immunoSEQ multiplex PCR; TCRdb's copy has only in-frame clones and leaves some out. This table has under 50,000 clones, roughly four fifths appearing once. The sort gate was single viable CD3+CD4+CD8-CD45RO+ cells for memory CD4+ T cells. Total CD4+ T cells were enriched by CD4 positive selection. Germline CDR1 reads MNHEY; CDR2 reads SVGAGI. The germline V and J ends were trimmed by 5 bases and 2 bases, with 15 bases remaining between them. This CDR3 is 15 amino acids long. V usage is TRBV6-5 and J usage is TRBJ1-2; D is unclear. The TCR comes from an adult in good health and CMV-seropositive. The sequenced sample consisted of memory CD4+ T cells from blood. CDR3 bases: TGTGCCAGCAGTGGGAGCGTGTACTCAAACTATGGCTACACCTTC. Translated, it gives CASSGSVYSNYGYTF.